These 23 T cell receptor beta chains were sequenced from one sample in a study of neoadjuvant nivolumab and ipilimumab in lung cancer. Using immunoSEQ multiplex PCR, the repertoire was profiled, and TCRdb retains in-frame clones only, with some absent. This sample has 4,000 to 6,000 clones, with 60% to 85% found just once. Specimen: normal lung tissue adjacent to the tumor, collected after neoadjuvant nivolumab, alone or with ipilimumab, at or shortly before surgery. All receptors come from an adult with non-small cell lung cancer. Some clones in this sample may be carry-over from other donors' samples.

V and J are TRBV29-1 and TRBJ2-1; TRBD1 matches 7 bases. The CDR3 sequence is 13 residues long. Trimming removed 7 bases from V and 3 bases from J; junction bases left unmatched: 6. Germline CDR1 SQVTM, CDR2 ANQGSEA. CDR3 nucleotides: TGCAGCGGAAGGGACAGCTTCTACAATGAGCAGTTCTTC. Its protein is CSGRDSFYNEQFF.

V and J are TRBV30 and TRBJ1-2; D gene ambiguous. V was clipped by 6 bases and J by 2 bases, with 10 bases between them. The V gene's germline CDR1 is GTSNPN and CDR2 SVGIG (reference sequence). This CDR3 region has 12 residues. The DNA for the CDR3 is TGTGCCTGTCTCGGGATGAACTATGGCTACACCTTC. Translating gives CACLGMNYGYTF. The entire variable domain, with the rest obtained from reference TRBV30 and TRBJ1-2, is as follows: SQTIHQWPATLVQPVGSPLSLECTVEGTSNPNLYWYRQAAGRGLQLLFYSVGIGQISSEVPQNLSASRPQDRQFILSSKKLLLSDSGFYLCACLGMNYGYTFGSGTRLTVV.

This chain links TRBV7-2 with TRBJ2-7; 8 positions agree with TRBD1. The CDR3 length is 19 residues. Germline V gene data show CDR1 as SGHTA and CDR2 as FQGNSA. V lost 3 bases, J lost 4 bases, and 20 bases stayed unmatched. CDR3 nucleotide sequence: TGTGCCAGCAGCTTTAGCCGCCGCCAGACAGGGGAGGATAGATACGAGCAGTACTTC. It specifies CASSFSRRQTGEDRYEQYF.

The rearrangement joins TRBV11-3 to TRBJ2-2, with D possibly being TRBD2 (6 bases). Trimming stripped 1 base from V and 6 bases from J, with 15 bases between. Germline V CDR1 and CDR2: SGHNT, YENEEA. The CDR3 contains 16 residues. The CDR3 region has the DNA TGTGCCAGCAGCTTAGGTAGCGGCAGGGACCCCGGGGAGCTGTTTTTT. Amino acids: CASSLGSGRDPGELFF.

This clone has more than one count but fewer than ten. CDR3 amino acids: CASSYDPGRETQYF. CDR3 nucleotides: TGTGCCAGCAGTTACGACCCTGGTCGAGAGACCCAGTACTTC. The chain links TRBV6-6 to TRBJ2-5; D gene ambiguous. V was trimmed by 2 bases and J by 4 bases, leaving 11 bases between them. The CDR3 has 14 residues. CDR1 is MNHNY and CDR2 is SVGAGI in the germline V gene (reference sequence).

The sample holds one count of this clone. This chain uses TRBV7-9 with TRBJ2-2, with a weak D call TRBD2 (5 bases). Germline V gene lookup returns CDR1 SEHNR and CDR2 FQNEAQ (reference sequence). There are 14 residues in the CDR3. V was shortened by 4 bases and J by 3 bases, with 9 bases between the two germline ends. The CDR3 DNA follows: TGTGCCAGCAGCTCGGACTTCTACACCGGGGAGCTGTTTTTT. Protein sequence: CASSSDFYTGELFF. The complete variable domain, with remaining parts taken from reference TRBV7-9 and TRBJ2-2, reads DTGVSQNPRHKITKRGQNVTFRCDPISEHNRLYWYRQTLGQGPEFLTYFQNEAQLEKSRLLSDRFSAERPKGSFSTLEIQRTEQGDSAMYLCASSSDFYTGELFFGEGSRLTVL.

The chain joins TRBV5-1 to TRBJ2-3, with no clear D. The CDR3 runs to 14 residues. Trimming took 1 base from V and 4 from J, leaving 10 bases between them. Germline V gene sequence: CDR1 SGHRS, CDR2 YFSETQ. This chain's CDR3 is CASSLTVASDTQYF. CDR3 in DNA: TGCGCCAGCAGCTTGACCGTTGCCTCAGATACGCAGTATTTT.

CDR3 loop: CASSLISGRAYEQYF. CDR3 sequence (DNA): TGTGCCAGCAGCTTAATCAGCGGGAGGGCCTACGAGCAGTACTTC. The chain employs TRBV7-9 and TRBJ2-7, with 10 nucleotides matching TRBD2. This CDR3 region has 15 residues. J gave up 2 bases and V 2 bases, and 3 bases lay outside the gene matches. Germline CDR1 is SEHNR and CDR2 is FQNEAQ (reference sequence).

The chain combines TRBV6-4 with TRBJ2-3; 7 positions agree with TRBD2. Germline trimming cut 3 bases from V and 3 bases from J; bases unmatched to any gene: 0. The germline CDR1 and CDR2 sequences are MRHNA and SNTAGT. The CDR3 extends over 13 amino acids. In DNA, the CDR3 is TGTGCCAGCAGTGAGCGGGAGACAGATACGCAGTATTTT. Amino acids: CASSERETDTQYF.

The rearrangement links TRBV6-6 to TRBJ2-2; no clear D. CDR1 MNHNY and CDR2 SVGAGI come from the germline V gene (reference sequence). The V and J ends lost 2 bases and 2 bases respectively, with 3 bases between them. CDR3 length: 13 amino acids. The CDR3 DNA follows: TGTGCCAGCAGTTACATTAACACCGGGGAGCTGTTTTTT. It codes for CASSYINTGELFF.

V and J are TRBV29-1 and TRBJ2-1, with 13 bases matching TRBD2. Germline V gene data show CDR1 as SQVTM and CDR2 as ANQGSEA. Germline trimming cut 7 bases from V and 8 bases from J; bases unmatched to any gene: 5. The CDR3 is made up of 13 amino acids. CDR3 sequence (DNA): TGCAGCGGGATGGGACTAGCGGGATATGAGCAGTTCTTC. It specifies CSGMGLAGYEQFF.

This clone was counted a few times. V is TRBV7-2 and J is TRBJ2-5; D ambiguous. The length of the CDR3 is 15 residues. Germline CDR1 is SGHTA and CDR2 is FQGNSA. V lost 3 bases, J lost 2 bases, and 13 bases lay in between. The DNA of the CDR3 is TGTGCCAGCAGCTTGGATAACAGAAAACAAGAGACCCAGTACTTC. Its translation is CASSLDNRKQETQYF.

V is TRBV10-3 and J is TRBJ2-5; D may be TRBD1 (6 bases). The germline gives CDR1 ENHRY, CDR2 SYGVKD. The V and J ends lost 5 bases and 3 bases respectively, with 16 bases between them. The CDR3 sequence is 15 residues long. The CDR3 sequence: CAISSLPGQEETQYF. CDR3 nucleotide sequence: TGTGCCATCAGTTCCCTGCCGGGACAAGAAGAGACCCAGTACTTC.

The chain carries TRBV7-9 and TRBJ2-5; 11 nucleotides agree with TRBD2. V lost 6 bases to trimming and J lost 2 bases; unmatched junction nucleotides: 5. The CDR3 runs to 15 residues. The germline CDR1 and CDR2 sequences are SEHNR and FQNEAQ (reference sequence). The CDR3, as DNA: TGTGCCAGCAGGAAGGGACTAGCGGATCAAGAGACCCAGTACTTC. Amino acid sequence: CASRKGLADQETQYF.

The V call is TRBV7-8, the J call TRBJ1-2; tentatively, D is TRBD1 (6 bases). The length of the CDR3 is 15 residues. Per the germline V gene, CDR1 is SGHVS and CDR2 is FQNEAQ. Deletions cut 1 base from V and 4 bases from J, with 13 bases between. Written as DNA, the CDR3 is TGTGCCAGCAGCTTAGAGGGGGGCGAAGGCTATGGCTACACCTTC. Translated: CASSLEGGEGYGYTF.

This clone is medium-sized. V gene TRBV6-1 combines with J gene TRBJ2-2; 10 bases agree with TRBD2. With V trimmed by 6 bases and J by 7 bases, 8 bases remained unmatched. The CDR3 runs to 15 residues. The germline V gene encodes CDR1 MNHNS and CDR2 SASEGT. CDR3 coding DNA: TGTGCCAGCAGAGGGACTAGCGTTGGGATCGGGGAGCTGTTTTTT. As protein: CASRGTSVGIGELFF.

To note about this clone: One end of the junction does not line up with germline, which may come from a read error. This rearrangement joins TRBV7-7 to TRBJ2-3; D not resolved. Germline lookup yields CDR1 SSHAT and CDR2 FNYEAQ (reference sequence). The CDR3 extends over 13 amino acids. CDR3 residues: CASSFQPGDTQYF. Written as DNA, the CDR3 is TGTGCTAGCAGCTTCCAGCCTGGGGATACGCAGTATTTT.

Notes on this clone: In the same sample, other DNA sequences code for this CDR3. V and J are TRBV4-3 and TRBJ2-7; 11 bases line up with TRBD2. V shed 3 bases, J shed 0 bases, and the junction held 7 bases outside the gene matches. The CDR3 consists of 17 residues. The germline V gene encodes CDR1 LGHNA and CDR2 YSLEER. The CDR3, as DNA: TGCGCCAGCAGCCAGGGTACCGGGACTAGCGGCTCCTACGAGCAGTACTTC. Translated, it gives CASSQGTGTSGSYEQYF.

This chain links TRBV9 with TRBJ2-3; 11 positions match TRBD2. This CDR3 is built from 16 residues. V lost 4 bases to trimming and J lost 2 bases; unmatched junction nucleotides: 6. Germline V gene data show CDR1 as SGDLS and CDR2 as YYNGEE. This CDR3 is CASSPSGRITTDTQYF. The CDR3 bases are TGTGCCAGCAGCCCTAGCGGGAGGATAACCACAGATACGCAGTATTTT.

The chain employs TRBV25-1 and TRBJ2-5; D is unresolved. With 1 base removed from V and 4 bases from J, the gap between germline ends came to 16 bases. Germline CDR1 and CDR2: MGHDK and SYGVNS. The length of the CDR3 is 16 residues. In DNA form, the CDR3 reads TGTGCCAGCAGTGAATTGGGATCACCGACGGGAGAGACCCAGTACTTC. Protein: CASSELGSPTGETQYF.

The V and J genes are TRBV19 and TRBJ1-2; D is possibly TRBD1 (6 bases). Looked up from germline, CDR1 is LNHDA and CDR2 is SQIVND (reference sequence). V gave up 7 bases and J gave up 6 bases, with 18 bases separating them. CDR3 length: 14 residues. The CDR3 nucleotides are TGTGCCAGTACTTCCACCTTTAGGGGGGATGGCTACACCTTC. It codes for CASTSTFRGDGYTF. Based on the CDR3 plus reference TRBV19 and TRBJ1-2, the full variable domain is DGGITQSPKYLFRKEGQNVTLSCEQNLNHDAMYWYRQDPGQGLRLIYYSQIVNDFQKGDIAEGYSVSREKKESFPLTVTSAQKNPTAFYLCASTSTFRGDGYTFGSGTRLTVV.

This clone was observed a handful of times. The chain joins TRBV5-1 to TRBJ2-1; D may be TRBD2 (5 bases). This CDR3 spans 11 amino acids. With 7 bases removed from V and 7 bases from J, the gap between germline ends came to 9 bases. Germline CDR1 SGHRS, CDR2 YFSETQ. CDR3 DNA sequence: TGCGCCAGCCGATCGGGGAATGAGCAGTTCTTC. Protein: CASRSGNEQFF.

The sample holds a few counts of this clone. J is TRBJ2-7 and V is TRBV29-1, with D possibly being TRBD1 or TRBD2 (5 bases each). CDR3 size: 12 residues. From germline, CDR1 is SQVTM and CDR2 ANQGSEA. V lost 6 bases to trimming and J lost 6 bases, with 15 bases between them. The DNA for the CDR3 is TGCAGCGTCGACCGGGGCCGGGGCGAGCAGTACTTC. Amino acid sequence: CSVDRGRGEQYF.